Listed here are 28 T cell receptor beta chains from one sample, sequenced in a study of blood T cell repertoires in COVID-19. Clones were read by immunoSEQ multiplex PCR, and TCRdb kept only the in-frame ones, dropping some. This sample has some 72,000 clones, with about 89% found just once. The material sequenced was peripheral blood. The receptors derive from a man aged 45 to 65 with active or convalescent COVID-19.

The rearrangement links TRBV5-6 to TRBJ1-5; D call uncertain. Per germline, CDR1 SGHDT and CDR2 YYEEEE. The length of the CDR3 is 15 residues. V dropped 0 bases and J dropped 2 bases, with 9 bases sitting between them. CDR3 bases: TGTGCCAGCAGCTTGGCCGCGGTCGGCAATCAGCCCCAGCATTTT. As protein: CASSLAAVGNQPQHF.

The chain uses TRBV10-1 and TRBJ2-2, with 9 bases lining up with TRBD1. The CDR3 loop spans 15 amino acids. Germline trimming cut 0 bases from V and 7 bases from J; bases unmatched to any gene: 3. Germline CDR1 reads WNHNN; CDR2 reads SYGVQD (reference sequence). The CDR3 nucleotides read TGCGCCAGCAGTGAGTCCACAGGGGGCAGCGGGGAGCTGTTTTTT. Encoded protein: CASSESTGGSGELFF.

V and J are TRBV12-3 or TRBV12-4 and TRBJ2-6; D is unresolved. The length of the CDR3 is 13 residues. V lost 7 bases, J lost 0 bases, and 4 bases lay in between. For the CDR3, the DNA is TGTGCCAGCACCCTCTCTGGGGCCAACGTCCTGACTTTC. Its translation is CASTLSGANVLTF.

The genes are TRBV12-2 and TRBJ2-2; TRBD2 is taken as the D call from the table, unchecked against the DNA. TRBV12-2 has pseudogene status. The CDR3 is made up of 20 amino acids. CDR3 in amino acids: CASRLRRAAAVRGNTGELFF. The CDR3 nucleotides read TGTGCAAGTCGCTTAAGGCGGGCTGCGGCGGTGCGGGGGAACACCGGGGAGCTGTTTTTT.

This chain links TRBV7-9 with TRBJ2-5, with TRBD1 matching 11 bases. The CDR3 has 14 residues. Germline V lookup: CDR1 SEHNR, CDR2 FQNEAQ (reference sequence). V lost 0 bases and J lost 10; bases outside the gene matches: 4. The CDR3 DNA reads as TGTGCCAGCAGCTTAGCGGGACAGGGGGGGAACCAGTACTTC. Its translation is CASSLAGQGGNQYF.

This chain connects TRBV29-1 to TRBJ2-5, with D tentatively TRBD1 (6 bases). Germline V gives CDR1 SQVTM, CDR2 ANQGSEA. The CDR3 spans 11 residues. Between the trimmed V and J ends, which lost 6 bases and 3 bases, there was a span of 8 bases. CDR3 loop: CSVKGEETQYF. The CDR3, as DNA: TGCAGCGTGAAGGGGGAAGAGACCCAGTACTTC.

J is TRBJ2-7 and V is TRBV18; 9 bases agree with TRBD1. V was pared by 5 bases and J by 4 bases, with 6 bases of the junction left unmatched. Germline lookup yields CDR1 KGHSH and CDR2 LQKENI. The CDR3 contains 14 residues. CDR3 in amino acids: CASSSGTGSYEQYF. CDR3 bases: TGTGCCAGCTCATCAGGGACAGGGTCATACGAGCAGTACTTC.

The chain employs TRBV5-1 and TRBJ2-1, with unresolved D. The CDR3 has 15 residues. Trimming cost V 0 bases and J 6 bases, with 13 bases left between them. Germline values: CDR1 SGHRS, CDR2 YFSETQ. In DNA form, the CDR3 reads TGCGCCAGCAGCTTGGGCTTCCCCCCAGGCAATGAGCAGTTCTTC. It specifies CASSLGFPPGNEQFF.

J is TRBJ2-7 and V is TRBV7-9, with TRBD1 identical over 9 bases. Germline V CDR1 and CDR2: SEHNR, FQNEAQ (reference sequence). CDR3 length: 15 residues. The J segment lost 2 bases and the V segment lost 3 bases, leaving 5 bases of the junction unmatched. CDR3 sequence reads: CASSFGTGSTYEQYF. CDR3 bases: TGTGCCAGCAGCTTCGGGACAGGGTCCACCTACGAGCAGTACTTC.

This clone was found once. The chain is built from TRBV5-1 and TRBJ2-5; a possible D gene is TRBD1 (6 bases). V dropped 4 bases and J dropped 5 bases, with 12 bases sitting between them. Germline CDR1 and CDR2: SGHRS and YFSETQ. This CDR3 region has 13 residues. The CDR3 bases are TGCGCCAGCAGCGAACAGGGTAGGGAGACCCAGTACTTC. Protein: CASSEQGRETQYF.

J is TRBJ2-2 and V is TRBV6-5, with D possibly matching TRBD1 (7 bases). Germline loops: CDR1 MNHEY, CDR2 SVGAGI. The CDR3 spans 14 residues. V was shortened by 8 bases and J by 1 base, with 11 bases between the two germline ends. CDR3 region: CASGGTENTGELFF. For the CDR3, the DNA is TGTGCCAGCGGAGGGACAGAGAACACCGGGGAGCTGTTTTTT.

The chain carries TRBV6-6 and TRBJ2-2; a possible D gene is TRBD1 (6 bases). Per the germline V gene, CDR1 is MNHNY and CDR2 is SVGAGI (reference sequence). Trimming stripped 0 bases from V and 2 bases from J, with 10 bases between. The CDR3 extends over 16 amino acids. The CDR3 loop is CASSYSTRGNTGELFF. CDR3 bases: TGTGCCAGCAGTTACTCGACCAGGGGAAACACCGGGGAGCTGTTTTTT.

V is TRBV30 and J is TRBJ2-7; possible D gene TRBD1, 6 bases. Germline V gene lookup returns CDR1 GTSNPN and CDR2 SVGIG (reference sequence). Trimming took 7 bases from V and 3 from J, leaving 13 bases between them. CDR3 size: 12 residues. The CDR3 nucleotides read TGTGCCTCCCGGACAGCGCTCTACGAGCAGTACTTC. As protein: CASRTALYEQYF. Filled out from reference TRBV30 and TRBJ2-7, the complete variable domain reads SQTIHQWPATLVQPVGSPLSLECTVEGTSNPNLYWYRQAAGRGLQLLFYSVGIGQISSEVPQNLSASRPQDRQFILSSKKLLLSDSGFYLCASRTALYEQYFGPGTRLTVT.

This chain joins TRBV15 and TRBJ1-2; possible D gene TRBD1, 5 bases. The V gene lost 5 bases and the J gene lost 7 bases, with 14 bases spanning the gap. Germline CDR1 LNHNV, CDR2 YYDKDF (reference sequence). CDR3 length equals 13 residues. In DNA, the CDR3 is TGTGCCACCAGCGTACTACAGGCTTCTGGCTACACCTTC. As protein: CATSVLQASGYTF.

The V and J genes are TRBV30 and TRBJ1-1; 7 nucleotides agree with TRBD1. CDR3 length equals 13 residues. The germline V gene encodes CDR1 GTSNPN and CDR2 SVGIG (reference sequence). Unmatched junction bases numbered 3, after V lost 3 bases and J lost 2 bases. The CDR3 sequence is CAWRRQGNTEAFF. Here the CDR3 DNA reads TGTGCCTGGAGACGACAGGGTAACACTGAAGCTTTCTTT.

The rearrangement links TRBV6-5 to TRBJ2-7; D gene uncertain. V was trimmed by 0 bases and J by 0 bases, leaving 9 bases between them. CDR1 is MNHEY and CDR2 is SVGAGI in the germline V gene. The CDR3 is 15 residues long. As DNA, the CDR3 is TGTGCCAGCAGTTACTCGCCCGATAGCTCCTACGAGCAGTACTTC. Its protein is CASSYSPDSSYEQYF.

This rearrangement joins TRBV6-6 to TRBJ2-1, with TRBD1 matching 10 bases. Trimming cost V 6 bases and J 7 bases; bases outside gene matches: 9. This CDR3 is built from 15 residues. CDR1 and CDR2 from the germline V gene are MNHNY and SVGAGI (reference sequence). This CDR3 reads CASSPRDRGGNEQFF. CDR3 DNA: TGTGCCAGCAGCCCCCGGGACAGGGGTGGAAATGAGCAGTTCTTC.

This clone was observed a handful of times. The CDR3 spells CASRKDRANTGELFF. CDR3 DNA sequence: TGCGCCAGCAGAAAAGACAGGGCGAACACCGGGGAGCTGTTTTTT. This chain joins TRBV10-1 and TRBJ2-2, with 7 bases fitting TRBD1. The CDR3 is made up of 15 amino acids. J lost 0 bases, V lost 6 bases, and 4 bases had no gene match. Germline CDR1 and CDR2: WNHNN and SYGVQD (reference sequence).

The chain carries TRBV6-1 and TRBJ2-3; D remains unclear. Between the trimmed V and J ends, which lost 0 bases and 3 bases, there was a span of 10 bases. The CDR3 length is 15 residues. Germline CDR1 reads MNHNS; CDR2 reads SASEGT. This chain's CDR3 is CASSEAGDLTDTQYF. The CDR3 region has the DNA TGTGCCAGCAGTGAAGCTGGAGACCTTACAGATACGCAGTATTTT.

This clone has just a few counts. V is TRBV4-3 and J is TRBJ1-4, with D perhaps TRBD1 (5 bases). The CDR3 runs 16 residues. With 0 bases removed from V and 4 bases from J, the gap between germline ends came to 12 bases. The germline V gene encodes CDR1 LGHNA and CDR2 YSLEER. The CDR3 here is CASSQDGRGGNEKLFF. CDR3 bases: TGCGCCAGCAGCCAAGATGGGCGGGGGGGTAATGAAAAACTGTTTTTT.

The chain couples TRBV3-1 (or the pseudogene TRBV3-2) to TRBJ2-1; 7 positions agree with TRBD2. V lost 1 base to trimming and J lost 2 bases; unmatched junction nucleotides: 5. CDR1 and CDR2 (germline): LGHDT, YNNKEL (reference sequence). The CDR3 is 16 amino acids. CDR3 in amino acids: CASSQAAGVTYNEQFF. CDR3 nucleotide sequence: TGTGCCAGCAGCCAAGCTGCGGGGGTAACCTACAATGAGCAGTTCTTC.

The rearrangement joins TRBV11-2 to TRBJ2-5; D may be TRBD1 (6 bases). The germline CDR1 and CDR2 sequences are SGHAT and FQNNGV. V lost 0 bases, J lost 9 bases, and 11 bases lay in between. The CDR3 contains 13 residues. The CDR3 sequence: CASSLEDRLSQYF. CDR3 coding DNA: TGTGCCAGCAGCTTAGAGGACAGATTGTCCCAGTACTTC.

The rearrangement links TRBV18 to TRBJ2-5, with a possible D match to TRBD2 (7 bases). Trimming left V 2 bases short and J 4 bases short, with 17 bases between. CDR1 is KGHSH, CDR2 LQKENI, per germline. This CDR3 has 16 residues. The CDR3 protein is CASSPGGASLGETQYF. As DNA, the CDR3 is TGTGCCAGCTCACCAGGGGGGGCCTCCCTTGGAGAGACCCAGTACTTC.

This chain links TRBV9 with TRBJ2-5; the D gene is possibly TRBD2 (5 bases). The CDR3 consists of 14 residues. V lost 2 bases and J 4 bases, leaving 12 bases between the germline ends. Germline loops: CDR1 SGDLS, CDR2 YYNGEE. CDR3 DNA sequence: TGTGCCAGCAGCGTCGGGGTTCAGGCAGAGACCCAGTACTTC. It yields the protein CASSVGVQAETQYF.

The rearrangement joins TRBV6-2 or TRBV6-3 to TRBJ2-7, with 8 nucleotides matching TRBD2. The CDR3 is made up of 19 amino acids. V gave up 5 bases and J gave up 0 bases; unmatched junction bases: 18. The germline V gene has CDR1 MNHEY and CDR2 SVGEGT. CDR3 sequence (DNA): TGTGCCAGCAGTCTGAACGGGAGGGGGTCTTGGGGGCACTCCTACGAGCAGTACTTC. Its protein is CASSLNGRGSWGHSYEQYF.

The count of this clone is one. This rearrangement joins TRBV28 to TRBJ2-5; TRBD1 aligns across 8 bases. Germline V CDR1 and CDR2: MDHEN, SYDVKM. CDR3 length equals 14 residues. V trimming: 4 bases; J trimming: 5 bases; junction bases outside the gene matches: 6. The CDR3 here is CASSSGQGLETQYF. CDR3 coding DNA: TGTGCCAGCAGTTCCGGACAGGGCCTGGAGACCCAGTACTTC.

V usage is TRBV10-3 and J usage is TRBJ1-2, with unresolved D. Trimming left V 0 bases short and J 4 bases short, with 6 bases between. The CDR3 covers 13 residues. Germline V CDR1 and CDR2: ENHRY, SYGVKD. Here the CDR3 DNA reads TGTGCCATCAGTGAGTCAGAGCCCTATGGCTACACCTTC. Protein sequence: CAISESEPYGYTF.

This sequence joins TRBV27 and TRBJ2-3; TRBD2 matches at 12 bases. In germline, CDR1 is MNHEY, CDR2 SMNVEV (reference sequence). The CDR3 totals 17 residues. The V and J ends lost 6 bases and 3 bases, in that order; junction bases with no gene match: 10. The CDR3 reads CASSPTHGLAGTDTQYF. CDR3 DNA sequence: TGTGCCAGCAGCCCAACCCACGGACTAGCGGGGACAGATACGCAGTATTTT.